Shown below are 10 T cell receptor beta chains from a single sample sequenced in a study of blood T cell repertoires in COVID-19. Profiling relied on immunoSEQ multiplex PCR, and the TCRdb table lists in-frame clones only, not all of them. The profile shows fewer than 150,000 clones, approximately 80% of them singletons. The sample comprised peripheral blood. The source is a woman older than 75 in a cohort sampled during active or convalescent COVID-19.

This chain uses TRBV27 with TRBJ2-1, with TRBD2 matching over 7 bases. Germline assignment: CDR1 MNHEY and CDR2 SMNVEV (reference sequence). The CDR3 sequence is 15 residues long. With V trimmed by 11 bases and J by 7 bases, 17 bases remained unmatched. CDR3 nucleotide sequence: TGTGCCGGACCGCTTTGGGGGGGGAGGGGTAATGAGCAGTTCTTC. Its translation is CAGPLWGGRGNEQFF.

This chain links TRBV5-1 with TRBJ2-2; D is possibly TRBD1 (6 bases). Trimming took off 4 bases at V and 0 bases at J, with 10 bases between the two ends. In germline, CDR1 is SGHRS, CDR2 YFSETQ. This CDR3 comprises 15 residues. The CDR3 sequence is CASSTGHTNTGELFF. CDR3 nucleotide sequence: TGCGCCAGCAGCACGGGACACACGAACACCGGGGAGCTGTTTTTT.

The CDR3 coding sequence is TGTGCCAGCAGTTACGGGCAAGCGACAGGGGTTGGCGGCTACACCTTC. Translating it yields CASSYGQATGVGGYTF. The rearrangement uses TRBV6-5 and TRBJ1-2, with TRBD1 matching over 8 bases. The V and J ends lost 2 bases and 8 bases, in that order; junction bases with no gene match: 13. Germline lookup yields CDR1 MNHEY and CDR2 SVGAGI. The CDR3 is 16 amino acids.

The chain recombines TRBV2 with TRBJ1-2, with TRBD1 matching 7 bases. CDR1 is SNHLY, CDR2 FYNNEI, per germline. CDR3 length equals 13 residues. Trimming at V came to 7 bases and at J to 1 base, leaving 3 bases not matched to a gene. CDR3 sequence: CASNRQGNYGYTF. CDR3 DNA: TGTGCCAGCAATCGACAGGGTAACTATGGCTACACCTTC.

The rearrangement links TRBV19 to TRBJ2-1; TRBD2 agrees at 9 bases. V dropped 1 base and J dropped 6; count of bases not matched to a gene: 7. The CDR3 runs to 16 residues. Germline-derived CDR1 and CDR2 are LNHDA and SQIVND (reference sequence). The CDR3 region is CASSIVWASGANEQFF. The CDR3 coding sequence is TGTGCCAGTAGTATAGTTTGGGCTAGCGGGGCCAATGAGCAGTTCTTC.

The chain joins TRBV7-9 to TRBJ2-2, with 9 nucleotides matching TRBD1. V shed 4 bases, J shed 7 bases, and the junction held 4 bases outside the gene matches. There are 14 residues in the CDR3. Germline V gives CDR1 SEHNR, CDR2 FQNEAQ (reference sequence). CDR3 bases: TGTGCCAGCAGCTGGGACAGGGTGGTCGGGGAGCTGTTTTTT. Protein sequence: CASSWDRVVGELFF.

The chain employs TRBV5-1 and TRBJ1-2, with a tentative D call TRBD1 (5 bases). The germline V and J ends were trimmed by 0 bases and 6 bases, with 15 bases remaining between them. The CDR3 is 15 residues long. Germline V lookup: CDR1 SGHRS, CDR2 YFSETQ. This CDR3 is CASSLAGAGMDGYTF. The CDR3 DNA is TGCGCCAGCAGCTTGGCCGGCGCAGGGATGGATGGCTACACCTTC.

The rearrangement uses TRBV6-5 and TRBJ1-2; D is perhaps TRBD1 (6 bases). The CDR3 length is 14 residues. Trimming pared 5 bases from V and 3 bases from J, leaving 13 bases between. Germline V gene lookup returns CDR1 MNHEY and CDR2 SVGAGI. CDR3 amino acids: CASSRRGADYGYTF. The CDR3 DNA reads TGTGCCAGCAGTCGCCGGGGGGCTGACTATGGCTACACCTTC.

The rearrangement links TRBV4-1 to TRBJ2-1, with D possibly being TRBD2 (5 bases). This CDR3 comprises 13 residues. V dropped 0 bases and J dropped 10 bases, with 10 bases sitting between them. Germline assignment: CDR1 MGHRA and CDR2 YSYEKL. CDR3 loop: CASSQETWREQFF. CDR3 DNA sequence: TGCGCCAGCAGCCAAGAAACGTGGAGGGAGCAGTTCTTC.

This sequence joins TRBV19 and TRBJ2-3, with 7 bases lining up with TRBD2. CDR3 length equals 15 residues. Trimming removed 6 bases from V and 2 bases from J; junction bases left unmatched: 8. The V gene's germline CDR1 is LNHDA and CDR2 SQIVND (reference sequence). CDR3 in amino acids: CASSLVGGITDTQYF. The CDR3 nucleotides read TGTGCCAGTAGCTTGGTGGGGGGGATCACAGATACGCAGTATTTT.